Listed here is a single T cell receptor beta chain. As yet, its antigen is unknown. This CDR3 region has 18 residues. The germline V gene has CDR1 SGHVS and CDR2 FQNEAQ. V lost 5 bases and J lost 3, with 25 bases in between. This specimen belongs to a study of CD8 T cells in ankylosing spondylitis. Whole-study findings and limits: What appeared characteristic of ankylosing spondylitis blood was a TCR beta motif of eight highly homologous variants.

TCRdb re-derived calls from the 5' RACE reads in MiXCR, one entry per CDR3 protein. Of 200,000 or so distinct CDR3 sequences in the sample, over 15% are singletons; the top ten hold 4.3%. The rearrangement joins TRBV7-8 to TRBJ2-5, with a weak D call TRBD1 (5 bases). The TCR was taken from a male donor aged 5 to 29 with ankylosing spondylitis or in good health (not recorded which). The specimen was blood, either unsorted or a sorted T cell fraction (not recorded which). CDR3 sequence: CASSQRQVRAANKETQYF. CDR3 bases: TGTGCCAGCAGCCAGCGCCAGGTCAGGGCAGCGAACAAAGAGACCCAGTACTTC.